This T cell receptor (beta chain) originates from a study of control samples from healthy donors and cancer patients (dated by TCRdb to 2020 to 2021). As regards this clone: Its specific antigen is unknown. Nothing much larger sits one base from this clone, and base qualities are not available.

Including cysteine and phenylalanine, the CDR3 has 15 amino acids. This entry keeps only the CDR3 DNA: 45 bases, framed from base 1. Cut back by 4 bases and 4 bases, the V and J ends lie 15 bases apart. From the germline V gene (reference sequence), CDR1 is SGHNT and CDR2 is YYREEE. The library relied on the immunoSEQ multiplex PCR assay. TCRdb carries this immuneACCESS record with in-frame sequences only. Its versions omit some clonotypes, under half of them owing to an unresolved V gene in the studies checked, with the rest unexplained. Counted in this sample were some 120,000 clones; roughly 93% of them appeared once. Roughly 2.6% of the sample goes to the ten largest clones.

The V and J segments used are TRBV5-4 and TRBJ2-1, with no reliable assignment of the D segment. The clonotype comes from a man aged 25 to 45 in good health. The sequenced sample consisted of blood. The nucleotide sequence reads as follows: TGTGCCAGCAGCCCCGGGCCACCGTCATACAATGAGCAGTTCTTC. It encodes CASSPGPPSYNEQFF. Reference TRBV5-4 and TRBJ2-1 genes cover what lies past the CDR3, so the full variable domain is ETGVTQSPTHLIKTRGQQVTLRCSSQSGHNTVSWYQQALGQGPQFIFQYYREEENGRGNFPPRFSGLQFPNYSSELNVNALELDDSALYLCASSPGPPSYNEQFFGPGTRLTVL.